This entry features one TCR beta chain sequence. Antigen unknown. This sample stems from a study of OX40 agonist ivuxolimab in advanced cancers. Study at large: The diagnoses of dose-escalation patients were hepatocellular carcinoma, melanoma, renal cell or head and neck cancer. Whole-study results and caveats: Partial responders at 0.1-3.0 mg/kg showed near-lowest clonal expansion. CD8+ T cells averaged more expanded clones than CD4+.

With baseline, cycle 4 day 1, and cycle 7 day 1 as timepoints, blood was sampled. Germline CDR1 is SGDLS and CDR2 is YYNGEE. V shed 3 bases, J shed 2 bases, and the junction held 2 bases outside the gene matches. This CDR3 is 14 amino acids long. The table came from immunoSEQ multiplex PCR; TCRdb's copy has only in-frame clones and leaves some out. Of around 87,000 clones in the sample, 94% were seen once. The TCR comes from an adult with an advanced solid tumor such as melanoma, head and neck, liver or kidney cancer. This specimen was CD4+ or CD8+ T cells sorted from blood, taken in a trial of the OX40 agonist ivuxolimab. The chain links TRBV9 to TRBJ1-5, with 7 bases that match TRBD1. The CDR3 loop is CASSAGGGNQPQHF. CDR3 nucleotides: TGTGCCAGCAGCGCAGGGGGAGGCAATCAGCCCCAGCATTTT. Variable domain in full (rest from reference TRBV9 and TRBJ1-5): DSGVTQTPKHLITATGQRVTLRCSPRSGDLSVYWYQQSLDQGLQFLIQYYNGEERAKGNILERFSAQQFPDLHSELNLSSLELGDSALYFCASSAGGGNQPQHFGDGTRLSIL.